This T cell receptor (beta chain) was captured in a study of blood T cell repertoires in COVID-19. The wider study: PBMCs, B-cell-depleted T cells, or T cells provided the cDNA or gDNA that made up the material.

Only in-frame clones appear in the TCRdb table, and some are missing; sequencing was by immunoSEQ multiplex PCR. The profile covers some 390,000 clones, with about 89% appearing a single time and around 1.5% taken by the ten largest. Germline V gives CDR1 MNHEY, CDR2 SMNVEV (reference sequence). The CDR3 runs to 14 residues. With V trimmed by 3 bases and J by 10 bases, 6 bases remained unmatched. V usage is TRBV27 and J usage is TRBJ2-3, with 11 bases lining up with TRBD2. Material: peripheral blood. The sequence came from a woman in her thirties or forties with COVID-19, enrolled during active disease. CDR3 sequence (DNA): TGTGCCAGCAGTTTGGGGCTAGCGGGAGGTCCGCAGTATTTT. This codes for CASSLGLAGGPQYF.